The sample holds a few counts of the clone carrying this T cell receptor (beta chain). The source of the sample is a study of blood T cell repertoires in COVID-19. Overall study context: The samples span acute and convalescent COVID-19 from the United States, Italy and Spain. PBMCs, B-cell-depleted T cells, or T cells were the source of the cDNA or gDNA that made up the material.

In the original processing: Amplification with reference gene primers provided the estimates of nucleated cell counts. The assay was immunoSEQ multiplex PCR, and TCRdb's table has in-frame clones only and misses some. The DNA was the basis for D and trimming; V, J and clone size are from that table. The top ten hold 10% to 15% of the sample, which has some 450,000 clones, around 88% seen once. The Seattle site enrolled patients during active infection and followed them longitudinally. The receptor's source is a woman between 45 and 60 years old with COVID-19, enrolled during active disease. Sequenced input: peripheral blood.

Here the CDR3 DNA reads TGTGCCAGCAGTAGACTAGACCGAGGAAATACGCAGTATTTT. Protein: CASSRLDRGNTQYF. The chain couples TRBV2 to TRBJ2-3; TRBD2 might be the D (6 bases). The CDR3 length is 14 residues. Germline loops: CDR1 SNHLY, CDR2 FYNNEI. V lost 5 bases to trimming and J lost 7 bases, with 16 bases between them.